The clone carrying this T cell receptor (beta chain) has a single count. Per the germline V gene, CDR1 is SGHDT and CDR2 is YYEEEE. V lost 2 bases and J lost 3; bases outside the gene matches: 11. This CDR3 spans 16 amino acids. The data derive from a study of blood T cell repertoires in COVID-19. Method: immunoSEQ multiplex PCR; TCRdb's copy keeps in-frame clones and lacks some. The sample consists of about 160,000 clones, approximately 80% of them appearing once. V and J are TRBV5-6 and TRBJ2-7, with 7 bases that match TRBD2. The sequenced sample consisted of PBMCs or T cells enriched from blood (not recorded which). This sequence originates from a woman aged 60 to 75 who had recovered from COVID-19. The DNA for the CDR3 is TGTGCCAGCAGCTTCCCAAGCGGGGAGGGGAACTACGAGCAGTACTTC. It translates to CASSFPSGEGNYEQYF.